The rows below give T cell receptor beta chains drawn from one sample of a study of cytomegalovirus exposure and HLA in healthy donors. Here immunoSEQ multiplex PCR was the method, and the copy in TCRdb shows in-frame clones only, minus some. The top ten clones hold 2.5% to 4% of a sample with around 150,000 clones, roughly 70% of them seen once. The specimen was PBMCs. The receptor set was obtained from a man between 40 and 49 years old in good health and CMV-seronegative. CDR3s include the opening cysteine and the closing phenylalanine or tryptophan. The D gene is left open where the match is weak. Clone size, where shown, is once, few, many, or a class for clones that have expanded.

j_gene	v_gene	d_gene	abundance	CDR3aa	CDR3nt
TRBJ2-1	TRBV30	TRBD2	NA	CAWSLAGGLDEQFF	TGTGCCTGGAGTCTAGCGGGAGGGCTGGATGAGCAGTTCTTC
TRBJ1-5	TRBV18	TRBD1	NA	CASSPNRDREGQPQHF	TGTGCCAGCTCACCGAACCGGGACAGGGAGGGGCAGCCCCAGCATTTT
TRBJ2-1	TRBV18	TRBD2	NA	CASSPPGLAGGPNNEQFF	TGTGCCAGCTCACCACCGGGACTAGCGGGAGGGCCGAACAATGAGCAGTTCTTC
TRBJ2-7	TRBV4-3	NA	NA	CASSPRLGVDEQYF	TGCGCCAGCAGCCCCAGGTTGGGAGTAGACGAGCAGTACTTC
TRBJ2-3	TRBV4-2	TRBD2	few	CASSQGLRLAVSDTQYF	TGTGCCAGCAGCCAAGGATTGAGACTAGCGGTGTCAGATACGCAGTATTTT
TRBJ1-6	TRBV5-1	TRBD1	NA	CASSSSGTGARSPLHF	TGCGCCAGCAGCTCCTCCGGGACAGGGGCAAGATCACCCCTCCACTTT
TRBJ2-7	TRBV10-2	NA	NA	CASMGQGAYEQYF	TGCGCCAGCATGGGGCAGGGTGCCTACGAGCAGTACTTC
TRBJ2-4	TRBV11-3	NA	NA	CASSLGQGLTKNIQYF	TGTGCCAGCAGCTTAGGGCAGGGGTTAACCAAAAACATTCAGTACTTC
TRBJ2-3	TRBV4-2	TRBD1	NA	CASSQEVVSQGASTDTQYF	TGTGCCAGCAGCCAAGAGGTGGTATCTCAGGGGGCGAGCACAGATACGCAGTATTTT
TRBJ2-7	TRBV9	TRBD2	NA	CASSVGSLAGGYEQYF	TGTGCCAGCAGCGTAGGCTCCCTAGCGGGGGGCTACGAGCAGTACTTC
TRBJ2-1	TRBV13	NA	NA	CASSRTDYNEQFF	TGTGCCAGCAGCCGTACAGATTACAATGAGCAGTTCTTC
TRBJ2-1	TRBV27	TRBD1	NA	CASSKSGTAYNEQFF	TGTGCCAGCAGCAAATCCGGGACAGCCTACAATGAGCAGTTCTTC
TRBJ1-6	TRBV12-5	NA	NA	CASGFGVANSPLHF	TGTGCTAGTGGTTTCGGGGTGGCCAATTCACCCCTCCACTTT
TRBJ2-7	TRBV6-5	TRBD1	NA	CASSWGQGAYEQYF	TGTGCCAGCAGTTGGGGACAGGGGGCCTACGAGCAGTACTTC
TRBJ1-2	TRBV14	TRBD1	NA	CASSLEDRGHGGYTF	TGTGCCAGCAGCCTAGAAGACAGGGGGCATGGAGGCTACACCTTC
TRBJ1-4	TRBV19	TRBD1	NA	CASSSFRQGPTNEKLFF	TGTGCCAGTAGTTCCTTTCGACAGGGGCCAACTAATGAAAAACTGTTTTTT
TRBJ2-3	TRBV28	TRBD1	NA	CASSLTGRGTDTQYF	TGTGCCAGCAGTTTGACAGGGAGAGGCACAGATACGCAGTATTTT
TRBJ2-7	TRBV6-5	NA	NA	CASSYSQGSLHEQYF	TGTGCCAGCAGTTACTCACAGGGTAGTCTCCACGAGCAGTACTTC
TRBJ2-7	TRBV7-2	TRBD2	few	CASSPGLAGSYEQYF	TGTGCCAGCAGCCCGGGACTAGCGGGCTCCTACGAGCAGTACTTC
TRBJ2-1	TRBV5-1	TRBD1	NA	CASSATGGSYNEQFF	TGCGCCAGCAGCGCCACAGGGGGCTCCTACAATGAGCAGTTCTTC
TRBJ2-5	TRBV5-6	NA	NA	CASSYTLRSETQYF	TGTGCCAGCAGCTACACCTTAAGATCAGAGACCCAGTACTTC
TRBJ1-6	TRBV9	NA	NA	CASSARSGVDGSPLHF	TGTGCCAGCAGCGCGAGATCGGGGGTAGATGGGTCACCCCTCCACTTT
TRBJ1-2	TRBV28	TRBD1	NA	CASSWDRENYGYTF	TGTGCCAGCAGTTGGGACAGGGAGAACTATGGCTACACCTTC
TRBJ1-2	TRBV19	TRBD1	NA	CASSIGQGAYGYTF	TGTGCCAGTAGTATCGGACAGGGAGCTTATGGCTACACCTTC
TRBJ2-3	TRBV7-2	TRBD2	few	CASSIRAGVEDTQYF	TGTGCCAGCAGCATTAGAGCGGGAGTGGAAGATACGCAGTATTTT
TRBJ1-4	TRBV5-4	TRBD1	few	CASIQTGADEKLFF	TGTGCCAGCATCCAGACAGGGGCGGATGAAAAACTGTTTTTT
TRBJ2-1	TRBV10-3	TRBD2	NA	CAISEGAGASYEQFF	TGTGCCATCAGTGAGGGAGCGGGAGCAAGCTATGAGCAGTTCTTC
TRBJ1-1	TRBV5-1	NA	NA	CASSHTGTEAFF	TGCGCCAGCAGCCATACCGGCACTGAAGCTTTCTTT
TRBJ1-2	TRBV2	NA	NA	CASRALDSGYTF	TGTGCCAGCAGGGCCTTAGACAGTGGCTACACCTTC
TRBJ2-1	TRBV7-3	TRBD1	few	CASSSMTGNNEQFF	TGTGCCAGCAGCTCAATGACAGGGAACAATGAGCAGTTCTTC
TRBJ2-1	TRBV4-1	NA	NA	CASSQASGYTNNEQFF	TGCGCCAGCAGCCAGGCAAGCGGATATACTAACAATGAGCAGTTCTTC
TRBJ2-7	TRBV30	TRBD2	NA	CAWRDSGSRYEQYF	TGTGCCTGGAGGGATAGCGGGAGTAGATACGAGCAGTACTTC
TRBJ2-1	TRBV4-1	NA	few	CASSQEGGINSYNEQFF	TGCGCCAGCAGCCAAGAAGGCGGGATTAACTCCTACAATGAGCAGTTCTTC
TRBJ1-5	TRBV30	TRBD1	NA	CAWSGGQANQPQHF	TGTGCCTGGAGCGGCGGACAGGCGAATCAGCCCCAGCATTTT
TRBJ2-7	TRBV6-5	TRBD2	NA	CASRQLSGGYEQYF	TGTGCCAGCAGACAACTAAGCGGGGGCTACGAGCAGTACTTC
TRBJ2-5	TRBV18	NA	NA	CASSPPGGAPKTQYF	TGTGCCAGCTCACCACCCGGTGGGGCCCCGAAGACCCAGTACTTC
TRBJ2-2	TRBV27	NA	few	CASSLWGVYTGELFF	TGTGCCAGCAGTTTGTGGGGGGTGTACACCGGGGAGCTGTTTTTT
TRBJ2-5	TRBV28	TRBD2	NA	CASSPSGTSPETQYF	TGTGCCAGCAGCCCATCCGGGACTAGTCCAGAGACCCAGTACTTC
TRBJ2-7	TRBV7-5	NA	NA	CARSTRPDRLRASGCGEQYF	TGTGCCAGAAGCACCCGGCCCGATCGACTTAGAGCTAGCGGCTGTGGCGAGCAGTACTTC
TRBJ2-7	TRBV7-9	NA	NA	CSSSSQGYEQYF	TGTTCCAGCAGCTCCCAGGGCTACGAGCAGTACTTC
TRBJ2-1	TRBV6-4	TRBD2	NA	CASSDKPSGGLGKQFF	TGTGCCAGCAGTGACAAGCCTAGCGGGGGGTTGGGGAAGCAGTTCTTC
TRBJ1-5	TRBV30	NA	NA	CAWSGGLSSNQPQHF	TGTGCCTGGAGTGGAGGACTTTCTAGCAATCAGCCCCAGCATTTT
TRBJ1-1	TRBV6-5	NA	NA	CASSQEGGTNTEAFF	TGTGCCAGCAGCCAAGAGGGGGGGACGAACACTGAAGCTTTCTTT
TRBJ2-5	TRBV7-6	NA	NA	CASSLVQHQETQYF	TGTGCCAGCAGCTTAGTACAACACCAAGAGACCCAGTACTTC
TRBJ2-3	TRBV27	NA	once	CASRFLHSDTQYF	TGTGCCAGCAGGTTCCTGCACTCAGATACGCAGTATTTT
TRBJ2-3	TRBV11-2	NA	NA	CASSGTGQDTQYF	TGTGCCAGCAGCGGAACAGGGCAAGATACGCAGTATTTT
TRBJ1-1	TRBV6-1	TRBD1	NA	CASRGPVGQVTEAFF	TGTGCCAGCAGAGGCCCGGTAGGACAGGTCACTGAAGCTTTCTTT
TRBJ2-7	TRBV11-1	NA	few	CASSLWSYEQYF	TGTGCCAGCAGCTTATGGAGCTACGAGCAGTACTTC
TRBJ2-7	TRBV11-2	NA	NA	CASSSGWDMQYF	TGTGCCAGCAGCTCCGGGTGGGACATGCAGTACTTC
TRBJ1-4	TRBV5-6	NA	NA	CASSFGGPTRVINEKLFF	TGTGCCAGCAGCTTCGGGGGACCCACACGTGTCATTAATGAAAAACTGTTTTTT
TRBJ2-5	TRBV15	NA	NA	CATSRVPQARETQYF	TGTGCCACCAGCAGAGTCCCCCAGGCGCGCGAGACCCAGTACTTC
TRBJ2-2	TRBV6-4	NA	NA	CASSVTGTGELFF	TGTGCCAGCAGTGTCACAGGGACCGGGGAGCTGTTTTTT
TRBJ2-7	TRBV28	NA	once	CASSSQGTGEQYF	TGTGCCAGCAGCTCACAGGGCACGGGGGAGCAGTACTTC
TRBJ1-2	TRBV4-1	TRBD1	NA	CASSPRQGTPFNYGYTF	TGCGCCAGCAGCCCGCGACAGGGGACCCCATTTAACTATGGCTACACCTTC
TRBJ2-2	TRBV4-3	TRBD1	NA	CASSHGDRGITGELFF	TGCGCCAGCAGCCATGGAGACAGGGGAATCACCGGGGAGCTGTTTTTT
TRBJ2-5	TRBV7-7	TRBD2	NA	CASSLGVGGRQETQYF	TGTGCCAGCAGCTTAGGCGTGGGAGGGCGCCAAGAGACCCAGTACTTC
TRBJ1-2	TRBV2	NA	NA	CASMLGSEGYTF	TGTGCCAGCATGCTCGGGTCCGAGGGCTACACCTTC